Described below is a single T cell receptor (beta chain) sequence and its context. Its cognate antigen is unknown. A much larger clone is a single base away; this may be a read error. The data were obtained in a study of CD8+CD57+ T cells in acquired aplastic anemia. The overall study: Roughly 3 ug was the average amount of DNA from sorted CD4+ and CD8+ cells. Healthy donors had, on average, approximately 9.9 million reads for their CD4+ cells. Points from the study as a whole: The study found no significant CD8+ Simpson's diversity difference between patients and controls.

Using genomic DNA as the template, TCR beta VDJ and CDR3 profiling was carried out. TCRdb ran MiXCR on the reads and lists one entry per CDR3 protein. The table has around 64,000 distinct CDR3 sequences, about 50% seen once. The CDR3 is 15 amino acids. The germline CDR1 and CDR2 sequences are SGHAT and FQNNGV. Sequencing was performed on sorted CD4+, CD8+, or CD8+CD57+ T cells (not recorded which) from PBMCs. The source of this sequence is a human donor in good health, serving as a control. The chain combines TRBV11-2 with TRBJ2-3; no reliable D call. In DNA, the CDR3 is TGTGCCAGCCGCTTAGAAGGAGTCACCACAGATACGCAGTATTTT. Translating it yields CASRLEGVTTDTQYF.